Reported below is one TCR beta chain. The data belong to a study of Tregs in tolerant kidney transplant recipients. Thawed PBMCs were FACS-sorted into unstimulated CD4+CD25+CD127- regulatory T cells, CD4+CD25- non-regulatory cells, CD4 and CD8 cells. This CDR3 has 14 residues. V was clipped by 5 bases and J by 1 base; unmatched bases: 3. Germline loops: CDR1 MNHEY, CDR2 SVGAGI. Produced via immunoSEQ multiplex PCR; TCRdb's table is partial and in-frame only. The sample records tens of thousands of clones, approximately 88% being singletons. The TCR originated in a human donor who received a combined kidney and bone marrow transplant. The sequenced sample was CD4+ T cells from blood, obtained before the transplant. The chain couples TRBV6-5 to TRBJ2-3; 7 bases fit TRBD1. The CDR3 is CASSRQGGTDTQYF. The CDR3 DNA follows: TGTGCCAGCAGTCGACAGGGAGGCACAGATACGCAGTATTTT.